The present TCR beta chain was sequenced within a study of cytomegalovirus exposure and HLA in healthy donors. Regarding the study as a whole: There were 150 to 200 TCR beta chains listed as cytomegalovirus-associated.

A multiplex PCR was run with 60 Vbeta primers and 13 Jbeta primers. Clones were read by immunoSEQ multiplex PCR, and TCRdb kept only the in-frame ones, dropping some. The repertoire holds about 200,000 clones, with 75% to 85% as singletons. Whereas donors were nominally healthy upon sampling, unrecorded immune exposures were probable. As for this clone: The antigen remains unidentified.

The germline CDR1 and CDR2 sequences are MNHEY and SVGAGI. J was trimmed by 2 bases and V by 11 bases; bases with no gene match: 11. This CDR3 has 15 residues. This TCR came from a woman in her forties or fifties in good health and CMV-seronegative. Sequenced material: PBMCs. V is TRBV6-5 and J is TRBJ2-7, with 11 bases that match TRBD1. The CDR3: CAVRARDRGTYEQYF. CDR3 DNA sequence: TGTGCCGTCAGAGCTCGGGACAGGGGGACCTACGAGCAGTACTTC.